Below, 18 T cell receptor beta chains from the same sample are listed, as sequenced in a study of graft-versus-host responses after intestinal transplantation. The protocol was immunoSEQ multiplex PCR, while the TCRdb copy is restricted to in-frame clones and leaves out a portion. The table has tens of thousands of clones, approximately 80% seen once; the top ten hold under 3.5%. Intraepithelial and lamina propria lymphocytes were freed from processed graft tissue. This sample comprised ileum tissue, obtained 98 days after intestinal transplantation. Receptors were obtained from a human patient who received an intestinal transplant, so some T cells may come from the graft donor.

The chain has TRBV5-1 and TRBJ1-2; D possibly corresponds to TRBD1 (5 bases). Trimming removed 2 bases at V and 0 bases at J, with 8 bases between. CDR1 and CDR2 from the germline V gene are SGHRS and YFSETQ. This CDR3 spans 14 amino acids. In nucleotides, the CDR3 is TGCGCCAGCAGCTTCGAACAGGCTAACTATGGCTACACCTTC. Translating it yields CASSFEQANYGYTF.

The V gene is TRBV30, the J gene TRBJ1-6; TRBD1 might be the D (5 bases). The CDR3 is made up of 16 amino acids. V lost 2 bases, J lost 9 bases, and 20 bases lay in between. Germline values: CDR1 GTSNPN, CDR2 SVGIG (reference sequence). Written as DNA, the CDR3 is TGTGCCTGGAGTCCCCACGGAGGGTTAAGGGGTTCACCCCTCCACTTT. It translates to CAWSPHGGLRGSPLHF.

This CDR3 is CASSPPGGLNGNTEAFF. In DNA form, the CDR3 reads TGTGCCAGCTCACCTCCTGGGGGGTTGAACGGGAACACTGAAGCTTTCTTT. V gene TRBV18 combines with J gene TRBJ1-1, with TRBD1 as a possible D gene (5 bases). The V gene's germline CDR1 is KGHSH and CDR2 LQKENI. CDR3 length: 17 residues. V was cut by 3 bases and J by 1 base, with 18 bases left in between.

The chain employs TRBV6-5 and TRBJ2-2; 9 bases are shared with TRBD1. The length of the CDR3 is 15 residues. V trimming: 0 bases; J trimming: 6 bases; junction bases outside the gene matches: 2. Per the germline V gene, CDR1 is MNHEY and CDR2 is SVGAGI. The CDR3: CASSYSGQGPGELFF. The CDR3 DNA reads TGTGCCAGCAGTTACTCGGGACAGGGTCCCGGGGAGCTGTTTTTT.

This rearrangement joins TRBV6-5 to TRBJ1-1; TRBD1 might be the D (5 bases). This CDR3 comprises 14 residues. CDR1 and CDR2 from the germline V gene are MNHEY and SVGAGI. The germline V and J ends were trimmed by 10 bases and 4 bases, with 19 bases remaining between them. The DNA of the CDR3 is TGTGCCACCCTCTGGCGGGGGAGAATCACTGAAGCTTTCTTT. It codes for CATLWRGRITEAFF.

As regards this clone: Other DNA sequences in the sample encode the same CDR3. The rearrangement uses TRBV6-1 and TRBJ2-7, with no clear D. V was shortened by 2 bases and J by 0 bases, with 5 bases between the two germline ends. This CDR3 has 13 amino acids. Per the germline V gene, CDR1 is MNHNS and CDR2 is SASEGT. In nucleotides, the CDR3 is TGTGCCAGCAGTGAACCCAGCTCCTACGAGCAGTACTTC. Residues: CASSEPSSYEQYF.

V is TRBV9 and J is TRBJ1-2; perhaps TRBD1 as D (5 bases). Trimming stripped 7 bases from V and 4 bases from J, with 8 bases between. Germline V lookup: CDR1 SGDLS, CDR2 YYNGEE. CDR3 length: 11 amino acids. The CDR3 is CASGGTYGYTF. The CDR3 nucleotides are TGTGCCAGCGGGGGGACCTATGGCTACACCTTC.

This chain uses TRBV19 with TRBJ1-2, with unresolved D. The CDR3 totals 14 residues. Germline loops: CDR1 LNHDA, CDR2 SQIVND (reference sequence). Trimming stripped 6 bases from V and 3 bases from J, with 14 bases between. The CDR3 region is CASREEKNDYGYTF. CDR3 nucleotides: TGTGCCAGTAGGGAGGAAAAGAATGACTATGGCTACACCTTC. The whole variable domain, remainder taken from reference TRBV19 and TRBJ1-2, is DGGITQSPKYLFRKEGQNVTLSCEQNLNHDAMYWYRQDPGQGLRLIYYSQIVNDFQKGDIAEGYSVSREKKESFPLTVTSAQKNPTAFYLCASREEKNDYGYTFGSGTRLTVV.

This rearrangement joins TRBV6-5 to TRBJ2-5; 12 nucleotides line up with TRBD2. Per the germline V gene, CDR1 is MNHEY and CDR2 is SVGAGI. The CDR3 sequence is 15 residues long. The V and J ends lost 5 bases and 4 bases, in that order; junction bases with no gene match: 5. The CDR3 region is CASSTSGGSGETQYF. The CDR3 region has the DNA TGTGCCAGCAGTACTAGCGGGGGGTCTGGAGAGACCCAGTACTTC.

The chain links TRBV5-5 to TRBJ1-5; possibly TRBD1 for D (5 bases). The V gene lost 1 base and the J gene lost 5 bases, with 7 bases spanning the gap. Germline V lookup: CDR1 SGHKS, CDR2 YYEKEE (reference sequence). The CDR3 covers 13 residues. CDR3 bases: TGTGCCAGCAGCTTGCGAGGGGATCAGCCCCAGCATTTT. Translation gives CASSLRGDQPQHF.

This chain connects TRBV4-1 to TRBJ2-3, with TRBD2 matching over 7 bases. The CDR3 loop spans 15 amino acids. CDR1 is MGHRA and CDR2 is YSYEKL in the germline V gene. With V trimmed by 1 base and J by 5 bases, 6 bases remained unmatched. CDR3 in DNA: TGCGCCAGCAGCCAAGCTGGGGGGGGGATAGATACGCAGTATTTT. Translated, it gives CASSQAGGGIDTQYF.

The V gene is TRBV19, the J gene TRBJ2-1; 7 positions agree with TRBD2. CDR1 and CDR2 (germline): LNHDA, SQIVND (reference sequence). J was trimmed by 4 bases and V by 10 bases; bases with no gene match: 4. The CDR3 is made up of 12 amino acids. In nucleotides, the CDR3 is TGTGCCACCGGACTAGGATACAATGAGCAGTTCTTC. It is translated as CATGLGYNEQFF.

J is TRBJ2-3 and V is TRBV29-1; tentative D call: TRBD1 (5 bases). Germline V CDR1 and CDR2: SQVTM, ANQGSEA. The V end lost 3 bases, the J end lost 10 bases, and 17 bases lay between the germline ends. The CDR3 has 13 residues. CDR3 nucleotide sequence: TGCAGCGTTGAGACAGCGTCGTCGACCCCGCAGTATTTT. Residues: CSVETASSTPQYF.

The gene calls are TRBV5-1 and TRBJ1-2; no firm D call. Germline CDR1 SGHRS, CDR2 YFSETQ. The V and J ends lost 2 bases and 4 bases respectively, with 12 bases between them. This CDR3 is built from 14 residues. In DNA form, the CDR3 reads TGCGCCAGCAGCTTTAGGACGGGAGCCTATGGCTACACCTTC. It yields the protein CASSFRTGAYGYTF.

This CDR3 reads CASSLPVTEAFF. DNA for the CDR3: TGTGCCAGCAGTTTACCCGTAACTGAAGCTTTCTTT. The genes are TRBV28 and TRBJ1-1; D unresolved. CDR1 and CDR2 from the germline V gene are MDHEN and SYDVKM. This CDR3 region has 12 residues. Trimming removed 2 bases from V and 5 bases from J, with 6 bases in between.

V gene TRBV9 combines with J gene TRBJ2-5; D is unresolved. The tail of the sequence fits TRBJ2-7 better, so the J call may be wrong. Germline V lookup: CDR1 SGDLS, CDR2 YYNGEE. CDR3 length: 14 residues. The CDR3 DNA sequence: TGTGCCAGCAGCGAGTCCCCAGGTCCCTACGAGCAGTACTTC. This gives the protein CASSESPGPYEQYF.

This clone was seen just once. The chain links TRBV9 to TRBJ1-3, with 11 bases identical to TRBD1. Germline values: CDR1 SGDLS, CDR2 YYNGEE. This CDR3 spans 18 amino acids. J was trimmed by 1 base and V by 2 bases; bases with no gene match: 8. In DNA, the CDR3 is TGTGCCAGCAGCGTCAATACCGGGACAGGGGGGTCTGGAAACACCATATATTTT. Protein sequence: CASSVNTGTGGSGNTIYF.

V and J are TRBV6-6 and TRBJ2-7; 10 nucleotides match TRBD1. The CDR3 consists of 14 residues. The trim removed 6 bases at V and 6 bases at J, leaving 8 bases unmatched. Germline loops: CDR1 MNHNY, CDR2 SVGAGI (reference sequence). CDR3 residues: CASSRGQGMVEQYF. For the CDR3, the DNA is TGTGCCAGCAGCAGGGGACAGGGGATGGTCGAGCAGTACTTC.